The clone carrying this T cell receptor beta chain was picked up one time. The data stem from a study of T cells in Graves' hyperthyroidism and ophthalmopathy. The CDR3 is 13 amino acids. With 8 bases removed from V and 5 bases from J, the gap between germline ends came to 15 bases. From RNA transcripts, TCR beta CDR3 regions were amplified. HTBI primers were employed in a first-round RT-PCR of the TCR CDR3. TCRdb used MiXCR to reprocess the multiplex PCR reads, holding one entry per CDR3 protein. The table lists about 340,000 distinct CDR3 sequences, over 15% of them singletons. The receptor's source is a woman aged 50 to 65 with Graves' hyperthyroidism. The J gene is TRBJ1-1, the V gene TRBV12-3 or TRBV12-4, with D uncertain. Source material: blood. As DNA, the CDR3 is TGTGCCAGCGGCAGAGATGGGTGGACTGAAGCTTTCTTT. It encodes CASGRDGWTEAFF.